A selection of T cell receptor beta chains follows, all from one sample in a study of blood T cell repertoires in COVID-19. Assay used: immunoSEQ multiplex PCR; TCRdb lists only in-frame clones, some missing. The table lists about 130,000 clones, about 88% of them singletons, with roughly 1.1% in the top ten. The sample consisted of peripheral blood. The receptors here all came from an elderly woman with acute or convalescent COVID-19. Each CDR3 is given with its conserved first and last residue. Each record gives: D gene, CDR3 length, V gene, J gene, clone size, CDR3 DNA, CDR3 protein. D genes are given only for firm matches. Clone size is stated in some rows and not others, as once, few, many or a class when expanded.

d_gene: TRBD2; len: 17; v_gene: TRBV28; j_gene: TRBJ2-1; abundance: NA; CDR3nt: TGTGCCAGCAGTCAAGGGACTAGCGGGAGTAGGCGCGATGAGCAGTTCTTC; CDR3aa: CASSQGTSGSRRDEQFF
d_gene: NA; len: 11; v_gene: TRBV11-2; j_gene: TRBJ2-2; abundance: once; CDR3nt: TGTGCGTCAGGGCGCACCGGGGAGCTGTTTTTT; CDR3aa: CASGRTGELFF
d_gene: NA; len: 14; v_gene: TRBV4-1; j_gene: TRBJ1-1; abundance: NA; CDR3nt: TGCGCCAGCAGCCAAGATCGGAGGGTAACTGAAGCTTTCTTT; CDR3aa: CASSQDRRVTEAFF
d_gene: NA; len: 13; v_gene: TRBV7-3; j_gene: TRBJ1-2; abundance: NA; CDR3nt: TGTGCCAGCGCATCGCAGGGGAAGGATGGCTACACCTTC; CDR3aa: CASASQGKDGYTF
d_gene: NA; len: 14; v_gene: TRBV28; j_gene: TRBJ2-7; abundance: NA; CDR3nt: TGTGCCAGCAGCCCGGGGGGCTCACGATACGAGCAGTACTTC; CDR3aa: CASSPGGSRYEQYF
d_gene: NA; len: 18; v_gene: TRBV18; j_gene: TRBJ1-4; abundance: NA; CDR3nt: TGTGCCAGCTCACAGACCAGCCTTACAGGAGCGACTAATGAAAAACTGTTTTTT; CDR3aa: CASSQTSLTGATNEKLFF
d_gene: TRBD1; len: 16; v_gene: TRBV5-6; j_gene: TRBJ2-3; abundance: NA; CDR3nt: TGTGCCAGCAGCCTTCCCCCCAACAGGGGGCAGGATACGCAGTATTTT; CDR3aa: CASSLPPNRGQDTQYF
d_gene: TRBD2; len: 15; v_gene: TRBV15; j_gene: TRBJ2-1; abundance: NA; CDR3nt: TGTGCCACCAGCATCCTCTTTTCCGGGGGGGGTGAGCAGTTCTTC; CDR3aa: CATSILFSGGGEQFF
d_gene: NA; len: 14; v_gene: TRBV9; j_gene: TRBJ1-2; abundance: NA; CDR3nt: TGTGCCAGCAGCGTTTCGGACAGAAACTATGGCTACACCTTC; CDR3aa: CASSVSDRNYGYTF
d_gene: TRBD1; len: 16; v_gene: TRBV5-1; j_gene: TRBJ1-6; abundance: NA; CDR3nt: TGCGCCAGCAGCTTGGTGGGACAGGGTCCGAATTCACCCCTCCACTTT; CDR3aa: CASSLVGQGPNSPLHF
d_gene: NA; len: 18; v_gene: TRBV4-3; j_gene: TRBJ1-6; abundance: NA; CDR3nt: TGCGCCAGCAGCCAAGATCAACGACAGTTTGGTAGGGATTCACCCCTCCACTTT; CDR3aa: CASSQDQRQFGRDSPLHF
d_gene: TRBD1; len: 14; v_gene: TRBV6-5; j_gene: TRBJ1-5; abundance: NA; CDR3nt: TGTGCCAGCAGTCAGGGGGGAGGTAATCAGCCCCAGCATTTT; CDR3aa: CASSQGGGNQPQHF
d_gene: NA; len: 14; v_gene: TRBV9; j_gene: TRBJ2-2; abundance: NA; CDR3nt: TGTGCCAGCAGCCCGACAGTAAACACCGGGGAGCTGTTTTTT; CDR3aa: CASSPTVNTGELFF
d_gene: TRBD2; len: 15; v_gene: TRBV4-2; j_gene: TRBJ2-2; abundance: NA; CDR3nt: TGTGCCAGCAGCCAAGTAACTAGCGTGGCCGGGGAGCTGTTTTTT; CDR3aa: CASSQVTSVAGELFF
d_gene: NA; len: 11; v_gene: TRBV5-1; j_gene: TRBJ2-5; abundance: NA; CDR3nt: TGCGCCAGCAGCTTCTCGGAGACCCAGTACTTC; CDR3aa: CASSFSETQYF
d_gene: TRBD1; len: 16; v_gene: TRBV25-1; j_gene: TRBJ2-6; abundance: NA; CDR3nt: TGTGCCAGCAGTCGGACAGGGGGCTTTGGGGCCAACGTCCTGACTTTC; CDR3aa: CASSRTGGFGANVLTF
d_gene: NA; len: 15; v_gene: TRBV5-5; j_gene: TRBJ1-1; abundance: NA; CDR3nt: TGTGCCAGCAGCCCCCGGGGTTACATGAACACTGAAGCTTTCTTT; CDR3aa: CASSPRGYMNTEAFF
d_gene: TRBD1; len: 16; v_gene: TRBV27; j_gene: TRBJ1-2; abundance: NA; CDR3nt: TGTGCCAGCAGAACCGGGACAGGGGGCTTAAGCTACGGCTACACCTTC; CDR3aa: CASRTGTGGLSYGYTF
d_gene: TRBD1; len: 16; v_gene: TRBV5-1; j_gene: TRBJ1-3; abundance: NA; CDR3nt: TGCGCCAGCAGCCTACGGGACAGACTCTCTGGAAACACCATATATTTT; CDR3aa: CASSLRDRLSGNTIYF
d_gene: NA; len: 13; v_gene: TRBV2; j_gene: TRBJ2-3; abundance: once; CDR3nt: TGTGCCAGCAACCAGCGGGTGACAGATACGCAGTATTTT; CDR3aa: CASNQRVTDTQYF
d_gene: NA; len: 13; v_gene: TRBV9; j_gene: TRBJ1-2; abundance: NA; CDR3nt: TGTGCCAGCGGGGGCCTAACTAACTATGGCTACACCTTC; CDR3aa: CASGGLTNYGYTF
d_gene: TRBD2; len: 15; v_gene: TRBV6-4; j_gene: TRBJ2-3; abundance: NA; CDR3nt: TGTGCCAGCAGTGACCTAGCGGACGGCACAGATACGCAGTATTTT; CDR3aa: CASSDLADGTDTQYF
d_gene: TRBD1; len: 13; v_gene: TRBV18; j_gene: TRBJ2-7; abundance: NA; CDR3nt: TGTGCCAGCTCACCCCGGACAGGGCCCGAGCAGTACTTC; CDR3aa: CASSPRTGPEQYF
d_gene: NA; len: 13; v_gene: TRBV5-1; j_gene: TRBJ1-1; abundance: NA; CDR3nt: TGCGCCAGCAGCCTGACACTGAACACTGAAGCTTTCTTT; CDR3aa: CASSLTLNTEAFF
d_gene: TRBD2; len: 15; v_gene: TRBV6-1; j_gene: TRBJ2-3; abundance: NA; CDR3nt: TGTGCCAGCATGACCGGGACTAGTTGGGCAGATACGCAGTATTTT; CDR3aa: CASMTGTSWADTQYF
d_gene: NA; len: 15; v_gene: TRBV27; j_gene: TRBJ1-1; abundance: NA; CDR3nt: TGTGCCAGCAGTTTACGGGTGGCAGCGAACACTGAAGCTTTCTTT; CDR3aa: CASSLRVAANTEAFF
d_gene: TRBD2; len: 13; v_gene: TRBV5-1; j_gene: TRBJ2-3; abundance: NA; CDR3nt: TGCGCCAGCACAGAGGCGGGAGCAGATACGCAGTATTTT; CDR3aa: CASTEAGADTQYF
d_gene: NA; len: 13; v_gene: TRBV5-1; j_gene: TRBJ2-7; abundance: NA; CDR3nt: TGCGCCAGCAGCTTGGAGTCGCTAAGCGAGCAGTACTTC; CDR3aa: CASSLESLSEQYF
d_gene: TRBD2; len: 18; v_gene: TRBV14; j_gene: TRBJ2-3; abundance: NA; CDR3nt: TGTGCCAGCAGCCCCAAGACAGTTTGGCGGGAGGGGGCAGATACGCAGTATTTT; CDR3aa: CASSPKTVWREGADTQYF
d_gene: NA; len: 12; v_gene: TRBV19; j_gene: TRBJ1-5; abundance: NA; CDR3nt: TGTGCCAGTAGTCCGGGTAATCAGCCCCAGCATTTT; CDR3aa: CASSPGNQPQHF
d_gene: NA; len: 16; v_gene: TRBV7-2; j_gene: TRBJ1-3; abundance: NA; CDR3nt: TGTGCCAGCAGCCCGCCCGGGGGGCGAGCTGGAAACACCATATATTTT; CDR3aa: CASSPPGGRAGNTIYF
d_gene: NA; len: 13; v_gene: TRBV5-8; j_gene: TRBJ1-1; abundance: NA; CDR3nt: TGTGCCAGCAGCTTTTCAGTGGGTGGGCGTGCTTTCTTT; CDR3aa: CASSFSVGGRAFF
d_gene: TRBD1; len: 16; v_gene: TRBV27; j_gene: TRBJ1-3; abundance: NA; CDR3nt: TGTGCCAGCAGTTTATCGTGGACAGGGGGCAAAAACACCATATATTTT; CDR3aa: CASSLSWTGGKNTIYF
d_gene: NA; len: 14; v_gene: TRBV19; j_gene: TRBJ1-5; abundance: few; CDR3nt: TGTGCCAGTGCCACGTACGGGGAATATCAGCCCCAGCATTTT; CDR3aa: CASATYGEYQPQHF
d_gene: NA; len: 14; v_gene: TRBV15; j_gene: TRBJ1-5; abundance: NA; CDR3nt: TGTGCCACCAGCAGAGGAGGACTGGTCGAGCCCCAGCATTTT; CDR3aa: CATSRGGLVEPQHF
d_gene: TRBD2; len: 13; v_gene: TRBV6-5; j_gene: TRBJ2-4; abundance: once; CDR3nt: TGTGCCAGCAGTAACCCCGGGACTACCATTCAGTACTTC; CDR3aa: CASSNPGTTIQYF
d_gene: TRBD2; len: 15; v_gene: TRBV7-3; j_gene: TRBJ2-3; abundance: NA; CDR3nt: TGTGCCAGCAGCGCGGGACTAGGGGAGGGAGATACGCAGTATTTT; CDR3aa: CASSAGLGEGDTQYF
d_gene: TRBD1; len: 17; v_gene: TRBV5-1; j_gene: TRBJ1-6; abundance: NA; CDR3nt: TGCGCCCCTTGGCGCCAGGGGGTTTGCTCCTATAATTCACCCCTCCACTTT; CDR3aa: CAPWRQGVCSYNSPLHF
d_gene: TRBD1; len: 16; v_gene: TRBV7-6; j_gene: TRBJ2-7; abundance: NA; CDR3nt: TGTGCCAGCAGCTTAGAAGATGGACAGGGGTCCTACGAGCAGTACTTC; CDR3aa: CASSLEDGQGSYEQYF
d_gene: NA; len: 15; v_gene: TRBV28; j_gene: TRBJ2-2; abundance: NA; CDR3nt: TGTGCCAGCAGTCGGCCGGGGATAAACACCGGGGAGCTGTTTTTT; CDR3aa: CASSRPGINTGELFF
d_gene: TRBD2; len: 17; v_gene: TRBV7-9; j_gene: TRBJ2-3; abundance: NA; CDR3nt: TGTGCCAGCAGTCCGCCGTGGGGACTAGAACGGCCAGATACGCAGTATTTT; CDR3aa: CASSPPWGLERPDTQYF
d_gene: TRBD2; len: 15; v_gene: TRBV9; j_gene: TRBJ2-1; abundance: NA; CDR3nt: TGTGCCAGCAGCGTGTACCCTAGCGGGAAAAATGAGCAGTTCTTC; CDR3aa: CASSVYPSGKNEQFF
d_gene: NA; len: 16; v_gene: TRBV6-1; j_gene: TRBJ1-6; abundance: NA; CDR3nt: TGTGCCAGCAGTGAATCGGGACATATAAGATTTTCACCCCTCCACTTT; CDR3aa: CASSESGHIRFSPLHF
d_gene: TRBD1; len: 14; v_gene: TRBV5-1; j_gene: TRBJ2-7; abundance: NA; CDR3nt: TGCGCCAGCAGCTGGGGGACAGGGCCTTACGAGCAGTACTTC; CDR3aa: CASSWGTGPYEQYF
d_gene: TRBD1; len: 16; v_gene: TRBV5-1; j_gene: TRBJ1-1; abundance: NA; CDR3nt: TGCGCCAGCAGCTCGTCCGGGACAGGGGGGGTCACTGAAGCTTTCTTT; CDR3aa: CASSSSGTGGVTEAFF
d_gene: NA; len: 13; v_gene: TRBV9; j_gene: TRBJ1-5; abundance: few; CDR3nt: TGTGCCAGCAGCGTAGCTGGAGATCAGCCCCAGCATTTT; CDR3aa: CASSVAGDQPQHF